The rows below give T cell receptor beta chains drawn from one sample of a study of cytomegalovirus exposure and HLA in healthy donors. Sequencing used immunoSEQ multiplex PCR; TCRdb keeps in-frame clones, though not all of them. The table lists over 150,000 clones, approximately 80% of them singletons. Specimen: PBMCs. The receptor source for this set is a girl aged 2 to 10 in good health and CMV-seropositive. The CDR3 runs from the conserved cysteine through the conserved F or W. The order of the fields is V gene, J gene, D gene, CDR3 protein. The D gene is left open where the match is weak.

TRBV13,TRBJ1-1,-,CASSLENTEAFFGQGTGYGTEAFF
TRBV15,TRBJ1-2,-,CATSRYRQVEVNYGYTF
TRBV27,TRBJ1-2,-,CASSLGGNAGYTF
TRBV7-3,TRBJ2-1,TRBD2,CASRQTSGGNEQFF
TRBV30,TRBJ2-3,TRBD2,CAWSRGLAGPTDTQYF
TRBV4-2,TRBJ1-2,-,CASSQESRVRGYTF
TRBV6-1,TRBJ2-3,-,CASSADWNTDTQYF
TRBV5-1,TRBJ2-5,TRBD1,CASSSATGVVEETQYF
TRBV2,TRBJ1-4,TRBD1,CASSGIRGHWGKLFF
TRBV28,TRBJ2-2,TRBD1,CASSLGQDTGELFF
TRBV5-1,TRBJ1-1,-,CASGAGAETEAFF
TRBV5-1,TRBJ2-3,TRBD2,CASSLPRLAGGDTQYF
TRBV2,TRBJ1-5,-,CASNPDSNQPQHF
TRBV28,TRBJ1-2,-,CASSLRTVRGYTF
TRBV5-1,TRBJ2-6,-,CASSLVRAWGATSGANVLTF
TRBV9,TRBJ1-1,-,CASSSDRGWSTEAFF
TRBV19,TRBJ1-5,-,CASREEGYSNQPQHF
TRBV4-1,TRBJ2-2,TRBD1,CASSQSGTGYTGELFF
TRBV10-3,TRBJ1-5,-,CAIGRQDNQPQHF
TRBV27,TRBJ2-5,-,CASSFEETQYF
TRBV6-1,TRBJ1-2,-,CASTRGGRGYTF
TRBV6-1,TRBJ1-2,TRBD1,CASSEAEGAQGYTF
TRBV4-1,TRBJ1-1,TRBD1,CASDDRGIRNTEAFF
TRBV6-5,TRBJ1-3,-,CASSNFNTIYF
TRBV10-3,TRBJ2-7,TRBD2,CASSSGDSYEQYF
TRBV12-2,TRBJ1-2,-,CASRIRDKPSNYGYTF
TRBV25-1,TRBJ1-4,-,CASSELQGAVEKLFF
TRBV7-2,TRBJ2-1,TRBD1,CASSSNRGRQFF
TRBV6-1,TRBJ1-5,-,CASSEVGLYSNQPQHF
TRBV11-2,TRBJ2-7,TRBD2,CASSSGLVSYEQYF
TRBV15,TRBJ2-7,TRBD2,CATSRVGREGQYF
TRBV6-5,TRBJ2-4,TRBD2,CASIGGGNIQYF
TRBV7-9,TRBJ2-3,TRBD1,CASSKQGQGVADTQYF
TRBV13,TRBJ1-5,-,CASSLGGRYSNQPQHF
TRBV11-3,TRBJ2-7,TRBD2,CASSLSGTSYQYF
TRBV5-1,TRBJ2-1,TRBD1,CASSTPGQGGSSYNEQFF
TRBV5-6,TRBJ2-4,-,CASSLGGLVAKNIQYF
TRBV5-1,TRBJ1-6,-,CASSLVQPKFPNSPLHF
TRBV27,TRBJ2-1,TRBD1,CASRSGTGSAEQFF
TRBV19,TRBJ1-1,TRBD1,CASSDWGQGPSRAFF
TRBV7-8,TRBJ1-2,-,CASSLVRGSGYGYTF